These 6 T cell receptor beta chains originate from one sample sequenced in a study of CXCR3-negative and CXCR3-positive naive CD8 T cells. Broader study findings: Hydrophobicity of TRB CDR3s was greater in CXCR3-positive naive cells than in CXCR3-negative naive cells.

Via 5' RACE with UMI labels, TRB cDNA libraries were prepared. With the 5' RACE reads reprocessed, TCRdb shows one record per CDR3 protein and no DNA. This table holds under 85,000 distinct CDR3 sequences. No cognate antigen is known for these TCRs. The source material was naive CXCR3+ CD8+ T cells from blood. The subset: CD45RO-CCR7+CD27+CD95- naive CD8+ T cells expressing CXCR3 (TNR3+). These receptors originate from a human donor in good health. Some clones in this sample may be carry-over from other donors' samples.

This chain uses TRBV29-1 with TRBJ2-2; the D gene TCRdb calls, TRBD1, cannot be checked with no DNA. Germline V gene sequence: CDR1 SQVTM, CDR2 ANQGSEA. The CDR3 spans 13 residues. The CDR3 here is CSGWQGAAGELFF.

V gene TRBV29-1 combines with J gene TRBJ2-7; TCRdb outputs TRBD1, but without DNA this stays unchecked. Germline V lookup: CDR1 SQVTM, CDR2 ANQGSEA. CDR3 size: 11 residues. Here the CDR3 reads CSVRRGYEQYF.

CDR3 sequence: CSVGDRGFLFSYNEQFF. The chain combines TRBV29-1 with TRBJ2-1; the TRBD1 assignment by TCRdb is unverifiable without DNA. Germline CDR1 SQVTM, CDR2 ANQGSEA. This CDR3 is built from 17 residues.

The chain combines TRBV5-1 with TRBJ2-3; TCRdb calls TRBD1, which cannot be checked without DNA. This CDR3 spans 17 amino acids. Germline assignment: CDR1 SGHRS and CDR2 YFSETQ. CDR3 sequence: CASSPPTGEGYTDTQYF.

The chain has TRBV6-4 and TRBJ2-1; the D gene TCRdb calls, TRBD1, cannot be checked with no DNA. The CDR3 covers 16 residues. CDR1 is MRHNA, CDR2 SNTAGT, per germline. CDR3 loop: CASSGSGTGDYNEQFF.

The V call is TRBV20-1, the J call TRBJ2-7; absent DNA, TCRdb's TRBD1 call cannot be checked. The germline V gene encodes CDR1 DFQATT and CDR2 SNEGSKA (reference sequence). This CDR3 has 15 residues. CDR3 loop: CSARDSLRELYEQYF.